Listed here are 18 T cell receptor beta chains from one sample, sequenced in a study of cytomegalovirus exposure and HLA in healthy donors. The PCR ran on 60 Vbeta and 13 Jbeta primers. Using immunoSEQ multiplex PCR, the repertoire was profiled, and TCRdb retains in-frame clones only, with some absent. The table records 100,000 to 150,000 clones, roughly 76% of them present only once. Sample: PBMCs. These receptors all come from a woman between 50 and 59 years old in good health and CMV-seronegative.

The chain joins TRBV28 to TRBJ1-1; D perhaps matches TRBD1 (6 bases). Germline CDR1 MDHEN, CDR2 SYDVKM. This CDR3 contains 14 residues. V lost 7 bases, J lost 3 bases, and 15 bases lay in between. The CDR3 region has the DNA TGTGCCAGCAACAAGCGGGGGGCCGACACTGAAGCTTTCTTT. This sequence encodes CASNKRGADTEAFF. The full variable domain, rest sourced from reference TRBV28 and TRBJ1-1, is DVKVTQSSRYLVKRTGEKVFLECVQDMDHENMFWYRQDPGLGLRLIYFSYDVKMKEKGDIPEGYSVSREKKERFSLILESASTNQTSMYLCASNKRGADTEAFFGQGTRLTVV.

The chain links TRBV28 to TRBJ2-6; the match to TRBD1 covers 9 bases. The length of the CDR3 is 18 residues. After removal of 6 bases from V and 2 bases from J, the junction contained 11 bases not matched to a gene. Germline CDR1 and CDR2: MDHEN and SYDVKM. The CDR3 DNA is TGTGCCAGCAGCCTGGAGGGACAGGGACCCGCTGGGGCCAACGTCCTGACTTTC. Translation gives CASSLEGQGPAGANVLTF.

DNA of the CDR3: TGTGCCAGCAGCTTCCAAGCCCCTCCAGCGGGAGGCGCTAATGAGCAGTTCTTC. It encodes CASSFQAPPAGGANEQFF. J is TRBJ2-1 and V is TRBV7-2, with 9 positions matching TRBD2. CDR1 is SGHTA, CDR2 FQGNSA, per germline. The CDR3 is 18 amino acids. V gave up 3 bases and J gave up 7 bases; unmatched junction bases: 16.

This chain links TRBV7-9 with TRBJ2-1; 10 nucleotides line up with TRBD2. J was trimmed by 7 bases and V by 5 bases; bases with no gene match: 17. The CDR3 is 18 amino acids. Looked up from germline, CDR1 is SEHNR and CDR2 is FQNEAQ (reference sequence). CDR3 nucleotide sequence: TGTGCCAGCAGCCTCCCCCCCCGGCTAGCGGGAGTCATGAATGAGCAGTTCTTC. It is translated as CASSLPPRLAGVMNEQFF.

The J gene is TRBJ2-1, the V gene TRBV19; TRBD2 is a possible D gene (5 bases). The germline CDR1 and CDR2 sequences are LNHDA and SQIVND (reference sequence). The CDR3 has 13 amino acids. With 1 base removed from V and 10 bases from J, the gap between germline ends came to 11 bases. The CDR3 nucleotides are TGTGCCAGTAGTATAGTGCTAGCTCGAGAGCAGTTCTTC. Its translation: CASSIVLAREQFF.

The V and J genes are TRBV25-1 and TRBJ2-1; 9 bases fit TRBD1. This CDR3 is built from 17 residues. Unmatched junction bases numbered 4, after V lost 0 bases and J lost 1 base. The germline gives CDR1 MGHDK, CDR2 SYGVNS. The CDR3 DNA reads TGTGCCAGCAGTGAATATATACAGGGGGCTTCCTACAATGAGCAGTTCTTC. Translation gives CASSEYIQGASYNEQFF.

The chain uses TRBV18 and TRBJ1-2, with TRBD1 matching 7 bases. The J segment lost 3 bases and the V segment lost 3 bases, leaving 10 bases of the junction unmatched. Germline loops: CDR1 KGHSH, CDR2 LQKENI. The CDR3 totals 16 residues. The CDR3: CASSPSTGTAHYGYTF. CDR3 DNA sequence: TGTGCCAGCTCACCGTCCACCGGGACAGCTCACTATGGCTACACCTTC.

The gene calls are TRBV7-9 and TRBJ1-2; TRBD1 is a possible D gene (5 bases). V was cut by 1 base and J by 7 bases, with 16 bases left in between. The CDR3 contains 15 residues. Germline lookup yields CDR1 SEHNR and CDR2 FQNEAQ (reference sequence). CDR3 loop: CASSLVVVQGSGYTF. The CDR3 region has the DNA TGTGCCAGCAGCTTAGTTGTTGTGCAGGGATCTGGCTACACCTTC.

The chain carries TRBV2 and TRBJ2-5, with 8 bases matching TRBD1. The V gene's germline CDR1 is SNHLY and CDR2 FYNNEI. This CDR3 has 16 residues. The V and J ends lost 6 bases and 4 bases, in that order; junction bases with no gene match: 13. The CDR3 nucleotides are TGTGCCAGCAGGGGATCTTCGACAGGGGACCGAGAGACCCAGTACTTC. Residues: CASRGSSTGDRETQYF.

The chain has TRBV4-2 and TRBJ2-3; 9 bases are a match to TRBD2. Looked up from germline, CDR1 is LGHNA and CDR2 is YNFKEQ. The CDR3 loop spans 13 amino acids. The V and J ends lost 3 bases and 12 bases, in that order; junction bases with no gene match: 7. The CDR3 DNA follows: TGTGCCAGCAGCCAGGAGGGGCTAGCGGGACAGTATTTT. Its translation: CASSQEGLAGQYF.

The CDR3 spells CSATGQVGYTF. The CDR3 bases are TGCAGTGCGACGGGACAGGTGGGCTACACCTTC. The chain employs TRBV20-1 and TRBJ1-2, with 8 bases fitting TRBD1. Germline V gene sequence: CDR1 DFQATT, CDR2 SNEGSKA (reference sequence). Losses at the gene ends were 6 bases for V and 8 bases for J; bases not matched to a gene: 5. The CDR3 sequence is 11 residues long.

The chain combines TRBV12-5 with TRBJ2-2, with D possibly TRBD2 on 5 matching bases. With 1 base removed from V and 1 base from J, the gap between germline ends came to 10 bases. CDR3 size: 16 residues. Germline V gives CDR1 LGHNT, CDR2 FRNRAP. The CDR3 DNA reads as TGTGCTAGTGGTTTGGACCGAGGAGGGAACACCGGGGAGCTGTTTTTT. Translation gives CASGLDRGGNTGELFF.

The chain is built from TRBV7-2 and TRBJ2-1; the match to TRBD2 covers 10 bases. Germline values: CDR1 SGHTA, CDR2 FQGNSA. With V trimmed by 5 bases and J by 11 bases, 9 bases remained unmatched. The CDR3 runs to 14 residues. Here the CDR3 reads CASSAEAGGPKQFF. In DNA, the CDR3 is TGTGCCAGCAGCGCTGAAGCGGGAGGGCCGAAGCAGTTCTTC. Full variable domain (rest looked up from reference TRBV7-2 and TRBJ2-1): GAGVSQSPSNKVTEKGKDVELRCDPISGHTALYWYRQSLGQGLEFLIYFQGNSAPDKSGLPSDRFSAERTGGSVSTLTIQRTQQEDSAVYLCASSAEAGGPKQFFGPGTRLTVL.

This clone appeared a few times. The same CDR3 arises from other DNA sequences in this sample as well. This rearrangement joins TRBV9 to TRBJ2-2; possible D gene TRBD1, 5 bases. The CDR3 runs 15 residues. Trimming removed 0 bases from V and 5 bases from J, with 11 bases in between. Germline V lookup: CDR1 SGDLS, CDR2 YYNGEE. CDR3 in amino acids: CASSVATGGTGELFF. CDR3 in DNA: TGTGCCAGCAGCGTAGCCACAGGCGGTACCGGGGAGCTGTTTTTT. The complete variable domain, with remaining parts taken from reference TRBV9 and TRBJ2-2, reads DSGVTQTPKHLITATGQRVTLRCSPRSGDLSVYWYQQSLDQGLQFLIQYYNGEERAKGNILERFSAQQFPDLHSELNLSSLELGDSALYFCASSVATGGTGELFFGEGSRLTVL.

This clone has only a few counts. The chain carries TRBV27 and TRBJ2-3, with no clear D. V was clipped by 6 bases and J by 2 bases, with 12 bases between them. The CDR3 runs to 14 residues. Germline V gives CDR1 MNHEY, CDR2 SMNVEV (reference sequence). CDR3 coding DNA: TGTGCCAGCAGAAAGCCGGGTTTCACAGATACGCAGTATTTT. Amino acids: CASRKPGFTDTQYF.

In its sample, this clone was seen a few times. Here the CDR3 reads CASSWDRLWTEAFF. In DNA form, the CDR3 reads TGTGCCAGCAGCTGGGACAGGTTATGGACTGAAGCTTTCTTT. The chain is built from TRBV2 and TRBJ1-1, with TRBD1 matching over 8 bases. The V segment lost 6 bases and the J segment 5 bases; nucleotides outside the gene matches: 8. This CDR3 contains 14 residues. Germline V gives CDR1 SNHLY, CDR2 FYNNEI.

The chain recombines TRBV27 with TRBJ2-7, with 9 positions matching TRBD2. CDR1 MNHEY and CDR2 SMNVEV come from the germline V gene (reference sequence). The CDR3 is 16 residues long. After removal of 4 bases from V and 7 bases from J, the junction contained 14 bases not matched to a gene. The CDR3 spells CASSSLIRAGGGEQYF. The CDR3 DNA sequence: TGTGCCAGCAGTTCCCTCATTCGAGCGGGAGGAGGGGAGCAGTACTTC.

CDR3 sequence (DNA): TGCGCCAGCAGCCAAGATGGAAGGACAGGGGGCGGCGAGCAGTACTTC. Protein: CASSQDGRTGGGEQYF. The chain has TRBV4-3 and TRBJ2-7; 11 bases match TRBD1. Germline CDR1 is LGHNA and CDR2 is YSLEER. This CDR3 spans 16 amino acids. After removal of 0 bases from V and 6 bases from J, the junction contained 7 bases not matched to a gene.